The T cell receptor (beta chain) described here comes from a study of OX40 agonist ivuxolimab in advanced cancers. Study as a whole: Patients undergoing dose escalation presented with hepatocellular carcinoma, melanoma, renal cell or head and neck cancer. Partial responses were seen in three patients, one with hepatocellular carcinoma and two with cutaneous melanoma. Overall study results and limits: Not determined was the antigen specificity of the expanded peripheral T cells.

Clones were sequenced by immunoSEQ multiplex PCR, and TCRdb holds only the in-frame ones, with some missing. The sample holds 100,000 or so clones, around 95% seen once. In regard to this clone: The antigen remains unidentified.

Baseline, cycle 4 day 1, and cycle 7 day 1 were the blood sampling points. This receptor was identified in an adult with an advanced solid tumor such as melanoma, head and neck, liver or kidney cancer. This material consisted of CD4+ or CD8+ T cells sorted from blood, taken in a trial of the OX40 agonist ivuxolimab.

CDR3 in DNA: TGCAGCGTGGGCGGGACTAGCGGGGTTGGGATCTACAATGAGCAGTTCTTC. Protein product: CSVGGTSGVGIYNEQFF. The genes are TRBV29-1 and TRBJ2-1; TRBD2 aligns across 13 bases. Germline V lookup: CDR1 SQVTM, CDR2 ANQGSEA. The CDR3 spans 17 residues. V gave up 6 bases and J gave up 3 bases; unmatched junction bases: 11.